A selection of T cell receptor beta chains follows, all from one sample in a study of T cell repertoires in cytomegalovirus infection. TCRdb passed the reads through MiXCR, listing each CDR3 protein once. The sample lists some 500,000 distinct CDR3 sequences, around a third occurring once. No antigen is known for these receptors. Sequences were derived from cultured PBMCs, sampled from culture after CMV antigen stimulation. Source of these receptors: a human donor in good health (CMV status not recorded). Some clones in this sample may be carry-over from other donors' samples. Each CDR3 is given with its conserved first and last residue. Fields, in order: V gene, J gene, CDR3 protein.

>TRBV10-3|TRBJ2-1
CAISETSVPGEQFF
>TRBV28|TRBJ2-7
CASSLDDLEYF
>TRBV19|TRBJ2-6
CASSIVAGDVSGANVLTF
>TRBV6-2/TRBV6-3|TRBJ1-1
CASSRRTGSSEAFF
>TRBV10-2|TRBJ2-5
CASSDPTGGRETQYF
>TRBV12-3/TRBV12-4|TRBJ2-7
CASSGLPGPTSYEQYF
>TRBV7-2|TRBJ2-7
CASSLSGLAAYEQYF
>TRBV7-6|TRBJ2-7
CASSRDARNEQYF
>TRBV28|TRBJ2-7
CASSPPGTYQGEQYF
>TRBV7-6|TRBJ2-1
CASNLAGHDSYNEQFF
>TRBV7-2|TRBJ2-1
CASSFYISNEQFF
>TRBV6-2/TRBV6-3|TRBJ2-3
CASSYDERDRGRRLSDTQYF
>TRBV4-1|TRBJ1-2
CASSHQTGANYGYNF
>TRBV15|TRBJ1-5
CATSREGRSNQPQHF
>TRBV7-9|TRBJ1-3
CASSWVHRISGNTIYF
>TRBV7-2|TRBJ1-4
CASSGGVGEKLFF
>TRBV10-3|TRBJ2-1
CAISPTTGGSYNEQFF
>TRBV27|TRBJ2-7
CASSFWRDEVQYF
>TRBV7-2|TRBJ1-4
CASSLEGGYYEKLFF
>TRBV19|TRBJ2-3
CATFSGLAGTDTQYF
>TRBV7-2|TRBJ2-3
CASSLRQGRADTQYF
>TRBV6-5|TRBJ2-3
CASTGRAGDTQYF